The 12 T cell receptor beta chains below were found in one sample sequenced in a study of CD8+CD57+ T cells in acquired aplastic anemia. Genomic DNA provided the template from which TCR beta VDJ and CDR3 profiles were obtained. Using its own MiXCR run on the reads, TCRdb lists one record per CDR3 protein. This table has over 150,000 distinct CDR3 sequences, roughly 54% appearing once. Previously, flow cytometry had revealed CD8+CD57+ cell expansion in the patients chosen for sequencing. Sequencing was carried out using sorted CD4+, CD8+, or CD8+CD57+ T cells (not recorded which) from PBMCs. The receptors here all came from a human donor with aplastic anemia.

This chain uses TRBV20-1 with TRBJ2-7; TRBD1 agrees at 8 bases. The CDR3 is made up of 14 amino acids. Germline V gene lookup returns CDR1 DFQATT and CDR2 SNEGSKA (reference sequence). The CDR3: CSYQGAASSYEQYF. CDR3 coding DNA: TGCAGCTACCAGGGGGCGGCGAGCTCCTACGAGCAGTACTTC.

This chain links TRBV4-2 with TRBJ2-1; TRBD1 matches at 10 bases. V lost 5 bases to trimming and J lost 1 base; unmatched junction nucleotides: 5. Germline V lookup: CDR1 LGHNA, CDR2 YNFKEQ. The CDR3 length is 16 residues. The CDR3 is CASSETGGGSYNEQFF. CDR3 nucleotide sequence: TGTGCCAGCAGCGAGACAGGGGGCGGTTCCTACAATGAGCAGTTCTTC.

This chain links TRBV6-1 with TRBJ2-1; TRBD2 matches 11 bases. The CDR3 is 17 amino acids. Germline V lookup: CDR1 MNHNS, CDR2 SASEGT. The trim removed 6 bases at V and 7 bases at J, leaving 14 bases unmatched. The CDR3 loop reads CASSPKALAGVGNEQFF. CDR3 DNA: TGTGCCAGCAGCCCGAAGGCACTAGCGGGAGTGGGTAATGAGCAGTTCTTC.

The V gene is TRBV2, the J gene TRBJ1-2; no definite D call. The CDR3 contains 11 residues. Germline assignment: CDR1 SNHLY and CDR2 FYNNEI. V lost 9 bases, J lost 8 bases, and 13 bases lay in between. The CDR3 bases are TGTGCCAGACCAGACATCGGCGGCTACACCTTC. This codes for CARPDIGGYTF.

In this sample, this clonotype turned up a few times. J is TRBJ2-7 and V is TRBV29-1, with a weak D call TRBD2 (5 bases). The CDR3 length is 13 residues. Trimming removed 4 bases from V and 1 base from J, with 11 bases in between. Germline loops: CDR1 SQVTM, CDR2 ANQGSEA. DNA of the CDR3: TGCAGCGTTGGGCCAGGAGGATCCTACGAGCAGTACTTC. Translated, it gives CSVGPGGSYEQYF.

This clonotype came up a few times. The chain has TRBV29-1 and TRBJ2-7; weak D call: TRBD1 (5 bases). This CDR3 spans 11 amino acids. Trimming left V 7 bases short and J 6 bases short, with 13 bases between. Germline V gene data show CDR1 as SQVTM and CDR2 as ANQGSEA. The CDR3 nucleotides read TGCAGCGGTGGGGCAGGACGCGAGCAGTACTTC. Its protein is CSGGAGREQYF.

This clonotype showed up just once. A read error may explain this, as a much larger clone is one base away. The genes are TRBV4-1 and TRBJ2-1; perhaps TRBD1 as D (6 bases). The V and J ends lost 0 bases and 6 bases respectively, with 12 bases between them. The CDR3 is 15 residues long. CDR1 and CDR2 (germline): MGHRA, YSYEKL. This CDR3 reads CASSQEGAGTNEQFF. CDR3 bases: TGCGCCAGCAGCCAAGAGGGGGCAGGGACCAATGAGCAGTTCTTC.

The table lists this clonotype with many counts. The chain employs TRBV13 and TRBJ2-1, with D perhaps TRBD1 or TRBD2 (5 bases each). This CDR3 comprises 15 residues. Looked up from germline, CDR1 is PRHDT and CDR2 is FYEKMQ (reference sequence). V lost 1 base, J lost 8 bases, and 15 bases lay in between. CDR3 DNA sequence: TGTGCCAGCAGCTTAGAAAACGGGGCGGCAGATGAGCAGTTCTTC. It encodes CASSLENGAADEQFF.

This clonotype was detected ten times or more. The genes are TRBV9 and TRBJ2-7; 9 bases match TRBD2. Looked up from germline, CDR1 is SGDLS and CDR2 is YYNGEE. V gave up 0 bases and J gave up 3 bases; unmatched junction bases: 4. CDR3 size: 15 residues. The CDR3 DNA reads as TGTGCCAGCAGCGTAGGGGTAGCGGGGGACTACGAGCAGTACTTC. Residues: CASSVGVAGDYEQYF.

This chain links TRBV7-9 with TRBJ2-5; unclear D gene. V lost 5 bases and J lost 11, with 12 bases in between. Germline V gives CDR1 SEHNR, CDR2 FQNEAQ (reference sequence). The CDR3 spans 11 residues. The CDR3 nucleotides are TGTGCCAGCAGCGAGAAGAGAGAGCAGTACTTC. This sequence encodes CASSEKREQYF.

The genes are TRBV7-9 and TRBJ2-7; maybe TRBD1 (6 bases). V was clipped by 3 bases and J by 2 bases, with 14 bases between them. This CDR3 comprises 15 residues. Germline lookup yields CDR1 SEHNR and CDR2 FQNEAQ (reference sequence). This CDR3 reads CASSLGTRGPYEQYF. The CDR3 DNA is TGTGCCAGCAGCTTGGGGACAAGGGGACCCTACGAGCAGTACTTC.

This chain joins TRBV10-3 and TRBJ2-3; D may be TRBD1 (5 bases). In germline, CDR1 is ENHRY, CDR2 SYGVKD. The CDR3 has 13 residues. V was shortened by 1 base and J by 4 bases, with 6 bases between the two germline ends. The CDR3 loop reads CAISELTADTQYF. CDR3 nucleotide sequence: TGTGCCATCAGTGAGTTGACAGCAGATACGCAGTATTTT.